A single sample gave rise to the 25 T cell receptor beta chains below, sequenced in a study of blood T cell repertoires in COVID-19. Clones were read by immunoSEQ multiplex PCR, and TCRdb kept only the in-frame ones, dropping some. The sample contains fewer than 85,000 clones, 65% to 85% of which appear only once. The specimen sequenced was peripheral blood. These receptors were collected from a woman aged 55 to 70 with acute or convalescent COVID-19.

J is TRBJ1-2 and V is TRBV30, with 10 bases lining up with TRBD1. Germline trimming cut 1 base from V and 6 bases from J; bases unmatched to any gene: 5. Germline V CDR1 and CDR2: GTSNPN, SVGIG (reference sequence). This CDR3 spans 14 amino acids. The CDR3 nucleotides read TGTGCCTGGAGTGGACAGGGGGCTTTTGATGGCTACACCTTC. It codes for CAWSGQGAFDGYTF.

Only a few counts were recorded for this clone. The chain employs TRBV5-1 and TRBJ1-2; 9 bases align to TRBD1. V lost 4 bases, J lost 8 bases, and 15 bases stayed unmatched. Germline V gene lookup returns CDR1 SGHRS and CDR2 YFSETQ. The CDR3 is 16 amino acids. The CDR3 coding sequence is TGCGCCAGCAGCCAGACCGGGACAGGGAAGCAGGGAGGCTACACCTTC. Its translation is CASSQTGTGKQGGYTF.

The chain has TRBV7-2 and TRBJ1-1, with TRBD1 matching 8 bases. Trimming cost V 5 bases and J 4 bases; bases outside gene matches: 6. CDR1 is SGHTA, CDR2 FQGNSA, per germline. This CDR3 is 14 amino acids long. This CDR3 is CASSRTGTGTEAFF. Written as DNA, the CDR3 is TGTGCCAGCAGCAGGACAGGGACCGGCACTGAAGCTTTCTTT.

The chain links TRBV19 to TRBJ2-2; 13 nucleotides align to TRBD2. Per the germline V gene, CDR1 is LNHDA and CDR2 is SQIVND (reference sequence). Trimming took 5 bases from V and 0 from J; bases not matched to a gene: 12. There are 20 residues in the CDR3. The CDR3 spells CASSGYREGLAGSNTGELFF. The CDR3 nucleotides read TGTGCCAGTAGTGGATACAGGGAGGGACTAGCGGGATCGAACACCGGGGAGCTGTTTTTT.

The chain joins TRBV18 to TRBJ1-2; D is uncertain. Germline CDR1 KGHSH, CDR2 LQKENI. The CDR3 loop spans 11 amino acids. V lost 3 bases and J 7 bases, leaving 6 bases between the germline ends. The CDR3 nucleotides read TGTGCCAGCTCACCTTCGTTTGGCTACACCTTC. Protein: CASSPSFGYTF.

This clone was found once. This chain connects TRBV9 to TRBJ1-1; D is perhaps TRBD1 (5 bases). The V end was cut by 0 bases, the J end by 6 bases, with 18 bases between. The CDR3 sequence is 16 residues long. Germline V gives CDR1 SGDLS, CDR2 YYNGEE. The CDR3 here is CASSVVSLMQGPEAFF. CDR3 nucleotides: TGTGCCAGCAGCGTAGTCTCCCTGATGCAGGGCCCTGAAGCTTTCTTT. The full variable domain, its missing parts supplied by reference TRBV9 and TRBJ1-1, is DSGVTQTPKHLITATGQRVTLRCSPRSGDLSVYWYQQSLDQGLQFLIQYYNGEERAKGNILERFSAQQFPDLHSELNLSSLELGDSALYFCASSVVSLMQGPEAFFGQGTRLTVV.

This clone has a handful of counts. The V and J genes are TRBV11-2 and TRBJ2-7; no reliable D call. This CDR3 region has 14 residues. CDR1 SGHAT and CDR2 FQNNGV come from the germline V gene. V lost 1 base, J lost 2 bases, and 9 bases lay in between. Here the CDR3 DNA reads TGTGCCAGCAGCTTAGCAGAGGTCGCCTACGAGCAGTACTTC. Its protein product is CASSLAEVAYEQYF.

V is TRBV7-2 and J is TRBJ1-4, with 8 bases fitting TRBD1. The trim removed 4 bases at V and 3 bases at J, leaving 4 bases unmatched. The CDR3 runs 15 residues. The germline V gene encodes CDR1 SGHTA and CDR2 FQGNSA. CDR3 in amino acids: CASSSRTGSNEKLFF. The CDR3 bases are TGTGCCAGCAGCTCTCGGACAGGGTCTAATGAAAAACTGTTTTTT.

In nucleotides, the CDR3 is TGTGCCAGCAGCCAACAGGGGCAGCGGGGTGGCTACACCTTC. The encoded protein is CASSQQGQRGGYTF. This chain uses TRBV3-1 (or the pseudogene TRBV3-2) with TRBJ1-2; tentative D call: TRBD1 (6 bases). Germline CDR1 reads LGHDT; CDR2 reads YNNKEL (reference sequence). Trimming took off 2 bases at V and 7 bases at J, with 14 bases between the two ends. This CDR3 contains 14 residues.

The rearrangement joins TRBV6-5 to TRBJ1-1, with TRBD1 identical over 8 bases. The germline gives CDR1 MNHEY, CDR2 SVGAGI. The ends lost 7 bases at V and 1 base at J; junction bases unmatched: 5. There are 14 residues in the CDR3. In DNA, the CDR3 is TGTGCCAGCATTAAAACAGGGGGGAACACTGAAGCTTTCTTT. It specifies CASIKTGGNTEAFF.

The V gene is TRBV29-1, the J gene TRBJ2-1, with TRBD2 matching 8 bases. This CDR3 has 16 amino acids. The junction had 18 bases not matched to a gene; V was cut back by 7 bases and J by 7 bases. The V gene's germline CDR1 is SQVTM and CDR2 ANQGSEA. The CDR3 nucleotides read TGCAGCGCCGGGACTTTGAGAACCGGGGGGGAAAATGAGCAGTTCTTC. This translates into CSAGTLRTGGENEQFF.

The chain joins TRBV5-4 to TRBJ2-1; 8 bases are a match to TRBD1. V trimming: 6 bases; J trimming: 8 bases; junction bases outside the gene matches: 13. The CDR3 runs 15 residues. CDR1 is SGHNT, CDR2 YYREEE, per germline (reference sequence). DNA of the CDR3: TGTGCCAGCAAAACAGGGGGTGAGGAGGTCTATGAGCAGTTCTTC. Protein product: CASKTGGEEVYEQFF.

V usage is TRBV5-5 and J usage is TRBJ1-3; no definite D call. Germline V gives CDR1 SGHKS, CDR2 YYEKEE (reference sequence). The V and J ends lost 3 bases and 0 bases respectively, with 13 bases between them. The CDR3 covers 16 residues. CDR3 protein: CASSSYSVNSGNTIYF. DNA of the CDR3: TGTGCCAGCAGCTCCTATTCGGTTAACTCTGGAAACACCATATATTTT.

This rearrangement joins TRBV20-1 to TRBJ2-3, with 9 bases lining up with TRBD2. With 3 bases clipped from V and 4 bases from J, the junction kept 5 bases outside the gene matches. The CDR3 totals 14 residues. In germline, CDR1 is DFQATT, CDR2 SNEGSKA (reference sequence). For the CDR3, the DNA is TGCAGTGCTAGTCTATTAGCGGGGGCAGATACGCAGTATTTT. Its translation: CSASLLAGADTQYF.

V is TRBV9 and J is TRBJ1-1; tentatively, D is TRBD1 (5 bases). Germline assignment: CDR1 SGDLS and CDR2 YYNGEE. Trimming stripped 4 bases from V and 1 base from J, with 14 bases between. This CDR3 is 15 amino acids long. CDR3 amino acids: CASSPRSRANTEAFF. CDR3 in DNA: TGTGCCAGCAGCCCCCGCAGCAGGGCGAACACTGAAGCTTTCTTT.

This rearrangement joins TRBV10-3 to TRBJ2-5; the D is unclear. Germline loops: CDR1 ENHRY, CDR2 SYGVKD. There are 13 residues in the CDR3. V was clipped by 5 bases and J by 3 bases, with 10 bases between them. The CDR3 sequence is CAISKTPKETQYF. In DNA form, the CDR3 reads TGTGCCATCAGTAAGACTCCAAAAGAGACCCAGTACTTC.

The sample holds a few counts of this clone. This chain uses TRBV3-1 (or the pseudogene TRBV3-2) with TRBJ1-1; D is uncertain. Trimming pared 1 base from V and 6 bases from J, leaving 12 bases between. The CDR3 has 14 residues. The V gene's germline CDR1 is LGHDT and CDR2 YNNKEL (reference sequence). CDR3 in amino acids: CASSQVGLLSEAFF. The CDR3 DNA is TGTGCCAGCAGCCAAGTGGGCCTCCTTTCTGAAGCTTTCTTT.

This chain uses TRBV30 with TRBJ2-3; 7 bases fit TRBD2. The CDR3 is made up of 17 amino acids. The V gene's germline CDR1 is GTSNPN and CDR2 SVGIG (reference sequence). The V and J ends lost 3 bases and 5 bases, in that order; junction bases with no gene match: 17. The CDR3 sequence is CAWSDTLAPGWEDTQYF. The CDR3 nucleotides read TGTGCCTGGAGCGACACACTAGCGCCGGGGTGGGAAGATACGCAGTATTTT.

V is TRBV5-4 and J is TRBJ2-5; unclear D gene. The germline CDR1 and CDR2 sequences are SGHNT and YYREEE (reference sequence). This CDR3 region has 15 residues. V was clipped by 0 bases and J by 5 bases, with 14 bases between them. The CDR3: CASSLELPHEETQYF. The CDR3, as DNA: TGTGCCAGCAGCTTGGAACTACCCCATGAGGAGACCCAGTACTTC.

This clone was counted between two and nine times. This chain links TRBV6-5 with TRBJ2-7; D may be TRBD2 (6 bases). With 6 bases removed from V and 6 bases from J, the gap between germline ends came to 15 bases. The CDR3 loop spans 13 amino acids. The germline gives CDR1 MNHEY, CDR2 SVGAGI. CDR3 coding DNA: TGTGCCAGCAGGTTCGGGAGCAGGCTCGAGCAGTACTTC. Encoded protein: CASRFGSRLEQYF.

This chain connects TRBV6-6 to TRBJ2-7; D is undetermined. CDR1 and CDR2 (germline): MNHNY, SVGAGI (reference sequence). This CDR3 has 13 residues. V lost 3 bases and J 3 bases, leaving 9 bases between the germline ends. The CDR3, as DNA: TGTGCCAGCAGTTATAACAGCCGCTACGAGCAGTACTTC. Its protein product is CASSYNSRYEQYF.

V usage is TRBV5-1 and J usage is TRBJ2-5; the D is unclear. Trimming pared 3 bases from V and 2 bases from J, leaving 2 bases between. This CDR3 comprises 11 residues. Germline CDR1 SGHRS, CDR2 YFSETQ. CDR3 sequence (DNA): TGCGCCAGCAGCTCACAAGAGACCCAGTACTTC. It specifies CASSSQETQYF.

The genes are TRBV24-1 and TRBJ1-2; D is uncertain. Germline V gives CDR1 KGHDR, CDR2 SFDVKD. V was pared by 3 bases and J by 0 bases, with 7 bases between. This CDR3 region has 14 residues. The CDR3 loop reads CATSDDRANYGYTF. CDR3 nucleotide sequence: TGTGCCACCAGTGATGATCGAGCTAACTATGGCTACACCTTC.

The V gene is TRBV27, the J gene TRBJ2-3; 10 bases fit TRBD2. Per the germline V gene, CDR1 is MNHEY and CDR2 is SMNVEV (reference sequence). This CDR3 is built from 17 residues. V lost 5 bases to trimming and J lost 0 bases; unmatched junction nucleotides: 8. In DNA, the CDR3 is TGTGCCAGCAGTCTAGCGGGAGACTTCTCTAGCACAGATACGCAGTATTTT. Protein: CASSLAGDFSSTDTQYF.

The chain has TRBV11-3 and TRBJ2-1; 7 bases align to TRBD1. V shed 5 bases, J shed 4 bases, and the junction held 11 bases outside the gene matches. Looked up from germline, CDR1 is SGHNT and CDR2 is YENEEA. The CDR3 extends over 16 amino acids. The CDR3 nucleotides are TGTGCCAGCAGCCCCCCCCGAGGGGGCGCGTACAATGAGCAGTTCTTC. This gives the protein CASSPPRGGAYNEQFF.